This entry features one T cell receptor beta chain sequence. Its antigen is still unknown. There are 16 residues in the CDR3. V lost 7 bases and J lost 0, with 16 bases in between. Germline-derived CDR1 and CDR2 are ENHRY and SYGVKD. The authors sequenced patients whose flow cytometry had shown CD8+CD57+ cell expansion. The data derive from a study of CD8+CD57+ T cells in acquired aplastic anemia. Study-level findings and limits: Comparison of patients with controls identified around 30 shared CD8+ CDR3 sequences.

Template material for TCR beta VDJ and CDR3 profiling consisted of genomic DNA. One entry per CDR3 protein results from TCRdb running MiXCR on the reads. The data contain roughly 250,000 distinct CDR3 sequences, roughly half of them singletons. The chain links TRBV10-3 to TRBJ2-1; unclear D gene. The TCR originated in a human donor with aplastic anemia. Sequencing was carried out using sorted CD4+, CD8+, or CD8+CD57+ T cells (not recorded which) from PBMCs. CDR3 sequence: CAIKDPPAASYNEQFF. The CDR3 coding sequence is TGTGCCATCAAAGACCCACCGGCAGCCTCCTACAATGAGCAGTTCTTC.